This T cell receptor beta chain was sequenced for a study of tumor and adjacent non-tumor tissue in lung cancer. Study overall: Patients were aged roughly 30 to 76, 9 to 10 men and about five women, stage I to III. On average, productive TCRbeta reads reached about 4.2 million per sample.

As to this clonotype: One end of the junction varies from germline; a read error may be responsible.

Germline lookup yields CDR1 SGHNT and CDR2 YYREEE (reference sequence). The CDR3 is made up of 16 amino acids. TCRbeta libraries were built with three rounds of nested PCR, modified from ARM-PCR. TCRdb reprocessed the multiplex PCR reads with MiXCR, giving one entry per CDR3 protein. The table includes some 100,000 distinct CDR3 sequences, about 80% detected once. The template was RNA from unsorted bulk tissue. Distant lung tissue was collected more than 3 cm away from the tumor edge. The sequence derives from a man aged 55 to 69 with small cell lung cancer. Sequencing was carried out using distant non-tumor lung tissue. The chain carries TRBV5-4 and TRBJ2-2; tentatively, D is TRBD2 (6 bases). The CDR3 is CASRMTGRENTWELFF. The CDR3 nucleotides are TGTGCCAGCCGTATGACGGGACGGGAGAACACCTGGGAGCTGTTTTTT.